The 18 T cell receptor beta chains given below trace back to one sample, sequenced in a study of radiation and T cells in renal cell carcinoma. Time point defined: baseline pretreatment blood. This sample's treatment: 15 Gy SBRT to primary tumor, nephrectomy 4 weeks later. Only in-frame clones appear in the TCRdb table, and some are missing; sequencing was by immunoSEQ multiplex PCR. The sample records some 150,000 clones, about 88% being singletons. The starting material was blood, obtained from a patient whose treatment included radiotherapy and nephrectomy. All receptors derive from a woman aged 45-59 years with renal cell carcinoma.

V and J are TRBV2 and TRBJ2-5; 7 positions match TRBD1. The trim removed 7 bases at V and 3 bases at J, leaving 8 bases unmatched. The CDR3 loop spans 14 amino acids. The germline CDR1 and CDR2 sequences are SNHLY and FYNNEI. The CDR3: CASKETGNEETQYF. The CDR3 DNA sequence: TGTGCCAGCAAAGAGACAGGGAACGAAGAGACCCAGTACTTC.

The gene calls are TRBV28 and TRBJ1-2, with D perhaps matching TRBD1 (6 bases). Germline CDR1 MDHEN, CDR2 SYDVKM. V lost 3 bases and J lost 4, with 12 bases in between. The CDR3 consists of 14 residues. The CDR3 spells CASSFSGQSYGYTF. CDR3 DNA sequence: TGTGCCAGCAGTTTTAGTGGACAGTCCTATGGCTACACCTTC.

The genes are TRBV19 and TRBJ2-2; the D call may be TRBD1 or TRBD2 (5 bases each). This CDR3 is 15 amino acids long. V was trimmed by 1 base and J by 7 bases, leaving 13 bases between them. CDR1 LNHDA and CDR2 SQIVND come from the germline V gene (reference sequence). This chain's CDR3 is CASSIVEGSVGELFF. The DNA for the CDR3 is TGTGCCAGTAGTATAGTCGAGGGGTCGGTCGGGGAGCTGTTTTTT.

V usage is TRBV7-2 and J usage is TRBJ2-1; 11 positions match TRBD2. Germline lookup yields CDR1 SGHTA and CDR2 FQGNSA. CDR3 length: 15 amino acids. The V segment lost 4 bases and the J segment 10 bases; nucleotides outside the gene matches: 9. The CDR3 region is CASSSTSGVWEEQFF. In DNA form, the CDR3 reads TGTGCCAGCAGCTCGACTAGCGGGGTCTGGGAGGAGCAGTTCTTC.

CDR3 region: CASSPTGSSWTNEKLFF. The DNA for the CDR3 is TGTGCCAGCAGCCCCACAGGGAGCTCATGGACTAATGAAAAACTGTTTTTT. The chain links TRBV5-6 to TRBJ1-4, with D possibly being TRBD1 (6 bases). CDR1 and CDR2 (germline): SGHDT, YYEEEE. CDR3 length: 17 residues. The germline V and J ends were trimmed by 4 bases and 2 bases, with 18 bases remaining between them.

The V and J genes are TRBV5-1 and TRBJ2-6; 7 bases are shared with TRBD1. The CDR3 extends over 16 amino acids. Germline V gives CDR1 SGHRS, CDR2 YFSETQ. V lost 4 bases and J lost 2; bases outside the gene matches: 6. CDR3: CASSDPDRAGANVLTF. DNA of the CDR3: TGCGCCAGCAGCGATCCTGACAGGGCTGGGGCCAACGTCCTGACTTTC.

The V gene is TRBV25-1, the J gene TRBJ2-3, with 7 bases lining up with TRBD2. After removal of 4 bases from V and 2 bases from J, the junction contained 6 bases not matched to a gene. CDR1 and CDR2 from the germline V gene are MGHDK and SYGVNS. This CDR3 has 15 amino acids. The DNA for the CDR3 is TGTGCCAGCAGTGCTCCAGCGGGGCACACAGATACGCAGTATTTT. Its translation is CASSAPAGHTDTQYF.

DNA of the CDR3: TGTGCCAGAAGCTCCCCTTTACTAGGCTACACCTTC. This sequence encodes CARSSPLLGYTF. The chain has TRBV5-3 and TRBJ1-2; no definite D call. TRBV5-3 falls under the ORF class, with uncertain function. The V end lost 3 bases, the J end lost 8 bases, and 11 bases lay between the germline ends. This CDR3 comprises 12 residues.

The V gene is TRBV2, the J gene TRBJ2-1; 9 bases fit TRBD2. The germline V gene has CDR1 SNHLY and CDR2 FYNNEI. This CDR3 is 14 amino acids long. The V and J ends lost 9 bases and 0 bases, in that order; junction bases with no gene match: 3. CDR3 sequence (DNA): TGTGCCAGTCTAGCGGGGAGCTCCTACAATGAGCAGTTCTTC. It is translated as CASLAGSSYNEQFF.

The chain uses TRBV6-5 and TRBJ1-1, with TRBD1 matching 8 bases. With 7 bases clipped from V and 5 bases from J, the junction kept 3 bases outside the gene matches. The CDR3 consists of 12 residues. Germline values: CDR1 MNHEY, CDR2 SVGAGI. This chain's CDR3 is CASKTGVTEAFF. Written as DNA, the CDR3 is TGTGCCAGCAAGACAGGGGTTACTGAAGCTTTCTTT.

The chain links TRBV29-1 to TRBJ1-1; TRBD1 might be the D (6 bases). Germline CDR1 SQVTM, CDR2 ANQGSEA. V dropped 6 bases and J dropped 3 bases, with 14 bases sitting between them. CDR3 length: 13 residues. The CDR3 region is CSVSPGAYTEAFF. Here the CDR3 DNA reads TGCAGCGTGTCCCCGGGGGCGTACACTGAAGCTTTCTTT.

In its sample, this clone was seen a few times. The chain recombines TRBV19 with TRBJ1-1; D perhaps matches TRBD1 (5 bases). CDR1 and CDR2 from the germline V gene are LNHDA and SQIVND (reference sequence). V was trimmed by 6 bases and J by 2 bases, leaving 13 bases between them. This CDR3 spans 14 amino acids. CDR3 region: CASSYRRLNTEAFF. CDR3 DNA sequence: TGTGCCAGTAGCTACAGGAGACTAAACACTGAAGCTTTCTTT.

The rearrangement uses TRBV5-1 and TRBJ2-2, with a weak D call TRBD2 (5 bases). The CDR3 sequence is 15 residues long. V was shortened by 5 bases and J by 3 bases, with 14 bases between the two germline ends. CDR1 and CDR2 from the germline V gene are SGHRS and YFSETQ. The CDR3 loop reads CASRWTVGDTGELFF. In DNA form, the CDR3 reads TGCGCCAGCAGATGGACTGTTGGGGACACCGGGGAGCTGTTTTTT.

This rearrangement joins TRBV6-6 to TRBJ2-2; the D is unclear. This CDR3 comprises 13 residues. V was shortened by 5 bases and J by 3 bases, with 7 bases between the two germline ends. Per germline, CDR1 MNHNY and CDR2 SVGAGI (reference sequence). The CDR3 region is CASSNDYTGELFF. The CDR3 DNA reads TGTGCCAGCAGTAACGATTACACCGGGGAGCTGTTTTTT.

V and J are TRBV30 and TRBJ2-4, with 8 bases fitting TRBD1. Germline loops: CDR1 GTSNPN, CDR2 SVGIG (reference sequence). This CDR3 is 14 amino acids long. V lost 2 bases and J lost 7; bases outside the gene matches: 7. The CDR3 region is CAWSIYDRGNIQYF. The CDR3 region has the DNA TGTGCCTGGAGTATTTACGACAGGGGTAACATTCAGTACTTC.

V is TRBV19 and J is TRBJ1-5; D might be TRBD1 (5 bases). The V and J ends lost 3 bases and 7 bases respectively, with 10 bases between them. Germline values: CDR1 LNHDA, CDR2 SQIVND (reference sequence). CDR3 length equals 13 residues. This CDR3 is CASSIGALQPQHF. DNA for the CDR3: TGTGCCAGTAGTATTGGGGCCCTGCAGCCCCAGCATTTT.

The gene calls are TRBV7-6 and TRBJ2-1, with 7 bases lining up with TRBD2. This CDR3 spans 17 amino acids. In germline, CDR1 is SGHVS, CDR2 FNYEAQ. The ends lost 1 base at V and 3 bases at J; junction bases unmatched: 9. The CDR3 DNA follows: TGTGCCAGCAGCTTAGAAGCGGGGATGAACATCTACAATGAGCAGTTCTTC. This encodes CASSLEAGMNIYNEQFF.

V usage is TRBV7-8 and J usage is TRBJ1-2; 8 nucleotides align to TRBD1. CDR1 is SGHVS, CDR2 FQNEAQ, per germline. The trim removed 2 bases at V and 7 bases at J, leaving 9 bases unmatched. This CDR3 has 15 amino acids. CDR3 in amino acids: CASSLRQGHLGGYTF. CDR3 bases: TGTGCCAGCAGCTTAAGACAGGGGCACCTTGGTGGCTACACCTTC.